Listed below are T cell receptor beta chains from one sample, sequenced in a study of CD8+ T cells in alopecia areata. Measured with immunoSEQ multiplex PCR; TCRdb has only the in-frame clones, and not every one. The sample yields about 100,000 clones, 40% to 50% seen once. The material was CD8+ T cells sorted from blood, obtained at week 24, from a patient treated with tofacitinib. These receptors were collected from a human donor with alopecia areata. The CDR3 runs from the conserved cysteine through the conserved F or W. The D gene is left open where the match is weak. The listing skips clone size in some rows; elsewhere it reads once, few, many or a size class.

D gene: .; V gene: TRBV9; J gene: TRBJ2-1; clone size: .; CDR3 protein: CASRDENYNEQFF; CDR3 DNA: TGTGCCAGCCGGGACGAGAATTACAATGAGCAGTTCTTC
D gene: .; V gene: TRBV10-3; J gene: TRBJ2-5; clone size: few; CDR3 protein: CAISESLGETQYF; CDR3 DNA: TGTGCCATCAGTGAGTCTCTAGGGGAGACCCAGTACTTC
D gene: .; V gene: TRBV9; J gene: TRBJ2-6; clone size: .; CDR3 protein: CASKGGANVLTF; CDR3 DNA: TGTGCCAGCAAAGGTGGGGCCAACGTCCTGACTTTC
D gene: .; V gene: TRBV7-2; J gene: TRBJ2-1; clone size: .; CDR3 protein: CASSLARVRYNEQFF; CDR3 DNA: TGTGCCAGCAGCTTAGCACGGGTCCGGTACAATGAGCAGTTCTTC
D gene: .; V gene: TRBV4-1; J gene: TRBJ2-7; clone size: .; CDR3 protein: CASSPQHGTYEQYF; CDR3 DNA: TGCGCCAGCAGCCCCCAACATGGAACCTACGAGCAGTACTTC
D gene: TRBD1; V gene: TRBV7-2; J gene: TRBJ1-2; clone size: few; CDR3 protein: CASSLGDRGAYGYTF; CDR3 DNA: TGTGCCAGCAGCTTAGGGGACAGGGGTGCGTATGGCTACACCTTC
D gene: .; V gene: TRBV29-1; J gene: TRBJ2-2; clone size: .; CDR3 protein: CSVAQGTGELFF; CDR3 DNA: TGCAGCGTAGCGCAGGGCACCGGGGAGCTGTTTTTT
D gene: TRBD1; V gene: TRBV29-1; J gene: TRBJ1-1; clone size: .; CDR3 protein: CSVDRGSNTEAFF; CDR3 DNA: TGCAGCGTAGACAGGGGCTCGAACACTGAAGCTTTCTTT
D gene: .; V gene: TRBV7-9; J gene: TRBJ1-1; clone size: .; CDR3 protein: CASGGGLNTEAFF; CDR3 DNA: TGTGCCAGCGGAGGGGGTCTGAACACTGAAGCTTTCTTT
D gene: .; V gene: TRBV29-1; J gene: TRBJ2-5; clone size: .; CDR3 protein: CSAVRGVQETQYF; CDR3 DNA: TGCAGCGCCGTTAGAGGAGTACAAGAGACCCAGTACTTC
D gene: .; V gene: TRBV25-1; J gene: TRBJ2-5; clone size: .; CDR3 protein: CASSLMGPWEETQYF; CDR3 DNA: TGTGCCAGCAGTCTTATGGGGCCTTGGGAAGAGACCCAGTACTTC
D gene: TRBD2; V gene: TRBV27; J gene: TRBJ2-7; clone size: once; CDR3 protein: CASSVLAGAYEQYF; CDR3 DNA: TGTGCCAGCAGTGTTCTAGCGGGAGCCTACGAGCAGTACTTC
D gene: .; V gene: TRBV5-1; J gene: TRBJ1-2; clone size: .; CDR3 protein: CASSSLGGDYGYTF; CDR3 DNA: TGCGCCAGCAGCTCCCTCGGGGGGGATTATGGCTACACCTTC
D gene: .; V gene: TRBV30; J gene: TRBJ2-5; clone size: .; CDR3 protein: CAWSVVLGDPGETQYF; CDR3 DNA: TGTGCCTGGAGTGTAGTTTTAGGAGACCCTGGAGAGACCCAGTACTTC
D gene: .; V gene: TRBV19; J gene: TRBJ2-7; clone size: once; CDR3 protein: CASSIEVSYEQYF; CDR3 DNA: TGTGCCAGTAGTATAGAAGTCTCCTACGAGCAGTACTTC
D gene: .; V gene: TRBV29-1; J gene: TRBJ2-2; clone size: few; CDR3 protein: CSVDLRGARNTGELFF; CDR3 DNA: TGCAGCGTTGACCTCCGGGGGGCACGGAACACCGGGGAGCTGTTTTTT
D gene: .; V gene: TRBV4-1; J gene: TRBJ1-2; clone size: .; CDR3 protein: CASSHVPGTPRHYGYTF; CDR3 DNA: TGCGCCAGCAGCCACGTACCCGGGACCCCGAGGCACTATGGCTACACCTTC
D gene: .; V gene: TRBV29-1; J gene: TRBJ1-2; clone size: .; CDR3 protein: CSVVAGYGYTF; CDR3 DNA: TGCAGCGTTGTAGCAGGGTATGGCTACACCTTC
D gene: TRBD1; V gene: TRBV11-2; J gene: TRBJ2-7; clone size: .; CDR3 protein: CASSLTGGYEQYF; CDR3 DNA: TGTGCCAGCAGCTTGACAGGGGGCTACGAGCAGTACTTC
D gene: TRBD2; V gene: TRBV30; J gene: TRBJ2-7; clone size: once; CDR3 protein: CAWMELADSYEQYF; CDR3 DNA: TGTGCCTGGATGGAGCTAGCGGACTCCTACGAGCAGTACTTC
D gene: .; V gene: TRBV14; J gene: TRBJ2-7; clone size: few; CDR3 protein: CASSQVNSPYEQYF; CDR3 DNA: TGTGCCAGCAGCCAAGTTAACTCTCCCTACGAGCAGTACTTC
D gene: .; V gene: TRBV7-9; J gene: TRBJ1-1; clone size: few; CDR3 protein: CASSYEGRNTEAFF; CDR3 DNA: TGTGCCAGCAGCTACGAGGGAAGGAACACTGAAGCTTTCTTT
D gene: .; V gene: TRBV4-1; J gene: TRBJ1-2; clone size: .; CDR3 protein: CASSQDLGSGLSWYGYTF; CDR3 DNA: TGCGCCAGCAGCCAAGATTTGGGGAGTGGACTTTCTTGGTATGGCTACACCTTC
D gene: TRBD1; V gene: TRBV25-1; J gene: TRBJ1-4; clone size: .; CDR3 protein: CASSTGVREKLFF; CDR3 DNA: TGTGCCAGCTCTACAGGGGTTCGAGAAAAACTGTTTTTT
D gene: TRBD1; V gene: TRBV4-1; J gene: TRBJ1-5; clone size: .; CDR3 protein: CASSEPGTGLKQPQHF; CDR3 DNA: TGCGCCAGCAGCGAACCCGGGACAGGGCTTAAACAGCCCCAGCATTTT
D gene: TRBD1; V gene: TRBV13; J gene: TRBJ2-7; clone size: .; CDR3 protein: CASSSPGQGPYEQYF; CDR3 DNA: TGTGCCAGCAGCTCTCCCGGACAGGGTCCCTACGAGCAGTACTTC
D gene: .; V gene: TRBV14; J gene: TRBJ2-3; clone size: .; CDR3 protein: CASSQEWGGTQYF; CDR3 DNA: TGTGCCAGCAGCCAAGAGTGGGGTGGTACGCAGTATTTT
D gene: .; V gene: TRBV23-1; J gene: TRBJ2-5; clone size: .; CDR3 protein: CASPLEDGFFQETQYF; CDR3 DNA: TGCGCCAGCCCCTTGGAGGACGGCTTCTTCCAAGAGACCCAGTACTTC
D gene: .; V gene: TRBV4-1; J gene: TRBJ2-5; clone size: .; CDR3 protein: CASSQDAPPGRTQYF; CDR3 DNA: TGCGCCAGCAGCCAAGATGCTCCCCCGGGACGGACCCAGTACTTC
D gene: TRBD2; V gene: TRBV29-1; J gene: TRBJ2-5; clone size: .; CDR3 protein: CSALAVVRETQYF; CDR3 DNA: TGCAGCGCGCTAGCGGTGGTAAGAGAGACCCAGTACTTC
D gene: .; V gene: TRBV9; J gene: TRBJ1-2; clone size: .; CDR3 protein: CASSVSEGYGYTF; CDR3 DNA: TGTGCCAGCAGCGTCTCCGAGGGCTATGGCTACACCTTC
D gene: TRBD1; V gene: TRBV7-8; J gene: TRBJ2-7; clone size: few; CDR3 protein: CASSPGDSYEQYF; CDR3 DNA: TGTGCCAGCAGCCCCGGGGACAGCTACGAGCAGTACTTC
D gene: TRBD1; V gene: TRBV9; J gene: TRBJ2-1; clone size: .; CDR3 protein: CASSVSGQGGDEQFF; CDR3 DNA: TGTGCCAGCAGCGTTTCTGGACAGGGGGGCGATGAGCAGTTCTTC
D gene: .; V gene: TRBV23-1; J gene: TRBJ2-7; clone size: .; CDR3 protein: CASSQPMGDCSYEQYF; CDR3 DNA: TGCGCCAGCAGTCAGCCGATGGGGGATTGCTCCTACGAGCAGTACTTC
D gene: .; V gene: TRBV19; J gene: TRBJ2-3; clone size: .; CDR3 protein: CASSITAGSTDTQYF; CDR3 DNA: TGTGCCAGTAGTATTACGGCGGGAAGCACAGATACGCAGTATTTT
D gene: .; V gene: TRBV9; J gene: TRBJ2-7; clone size: .; CDR3 protein: CASSGTGEYEQYF; CDR3 DNA: TGTGCCAGCAGCGGCACAGGAGAGTACGAGCAGTACTTC
D gene: .; V gene: TRBV15; J gene: TRBJ1-1; clone size: .; CDR3 protein: CATSTSPMNTEAFF; CDR3 DNA: TGTGCCACCAGCACCTCCCCAATGAACACTGAAGCTTTCTTT
D gene: .; V gene: TRBV15; J gene: TRBJ2-7; clone size: .; CDR3 protein: CATSRSGPREQYF; CDR3 DNA: TGTGCCACCAGCAGATCCGGGCCCCGTGAGCAGTACTTC
D gene: .; V gene: TRBV7-9; J gene: TRBJ2-5; clone size: .; CDR3 protein: CASSFGLQETQYF; CDR3 DNA: TGTGCCAGCAGCTTCGGACTGCAAGAGACCCAGTACTTC
D gene: .; V gene: TRBV14; J gene: TRBJ1-3; clone size: .; CDR3 protein: CASSTGNTIYF; CDR3 DNA: TGTGCCAGCAGTACTGGAAACACCATATATTTT
D gene: .; V gene: TRBV4-1; J gene: TRBJ2-5; clone size: .; CDR3 protein: CASSQERASRETQYF; CDR3 DNA: TGCGCCAGCAGCCAAGAGCGGGCCAGCAGAGAGACCCAGTACTTC
D gene: .; V gene: TRBV27; J gene: TRBJ1-5; clone size: .; CDR3 protein: CASSLSGEGANQPQHF; CDR3 DNA: TGTGCCAGCAGTTTATCGGGCGAGGGTGCCAATCAGCCCCAGCATTTT
D gene: TRBD1; V gene: TRBV19; J gene: TRBJ2-1; clone size: .; CDR3 protein: CASSPDREKYNEQFF; CDR3 DNA: TGTGCCAGTAGCCCAGACAGGGAGAAATACAATGAGCAGTTCTTC
D gene: TRBD1; V gene: TRBV27; J gene: TRBJ2-5; clone size: few; CDR3 protein: CASSVRGPRETQYF; CDR3 DNA: TGTGCCAGCAGTGTCAGGGGGCCTAGGGAGACCCAGTACTTC
D gene: TRBD2; V gene: TRBV5-1; J gene: TRBJ2-7; clone size: .; CDR3 protein: CASSLGSGAKSYEQYF; CDR3 DNA: TGCGCCAGCAGCTTAGGTAGCGGGGCCAAAAGCTACGAGCAGTACTTC
D gene: .; V gene: TRBV11-2; J gene: TRBJ2-2; clone size: .; CDR3 protein: CASSLIPGELFF; CDR3 DNA: TGTGCCAGCAGCTTGATTCCCGGGGAGCTGTTTTTT
D gene: TRBD2; V gene: TRBV11-2; J gene: TRBJ2-7; clone size: .; CDR3 protein: CASSLAPGLAGALSYEQYF; CDR3 DNA: TGTGCCAGCAGCTTGGCCCCGGGACTAGCGGGAGCCCTCTCCTACGAGCAGTACTTC
D gene: .; V gene: TRBV9; J gene: TRBJ2-2; clone size: few; CDR3 protein: CASSVGIHANTGELFF; CDR3 DNA: TGTGCCAGCAGCGTAGGAATACACGCGAACACCGGGGAGCTGTTTTTT
D gene: .; V gene: TRBV27; J gene: TRBJ1-5; clone size: .; CDR3 protein: CASSFGWNQPQHF; CDR3 DNA: TGTGCCAGCAGTTTCGGATGGAATCAGCCCCAGCATTTT
D gene: .; V gene: TRBV6-4; J gene: TRBJ2-5; clone size: .; CDR3 protein: CASSQLASVTQETQYF; CDR3 DNA: TGTGCCAGCAGCCAACTAGCTTCGGTCACCCAAGAGACCCAGTACTTC
D gene: .; V gene: TRBV29-1; J gene: TRBJ1-2; clone size: few; CDR3 protein: CSVEEGIYGYTF; CDR3 DNA: TGCAGCGTTGAAGAGGGCATCTATGGCTACACCTTC
D gene: TRBD1; V gene: TRBV9; J gene: TRBJ2-7; clone size: .; CDR3 protein: CASSVSQGAAYEQYF; CDR3 DNA: TGTGCCAGCAGCGTAAGTCAGGGGGCGGCCTACGAGCAGTACTTC
D gene: TRBD2; V gene: TRBV9; J gene: TRBJ2-3; clone size: .; CDR3 protein: CASSLGTSPDTQYF; CDR3 DNA: TGTGCCAGCAGCCTCGGGACTAGCCCAGATACGCAGTATTTT
D gene: .; V gene: TRBV29-1; J gene: TRBJ2-2; clone size: few; CDR3 protein: CSVETGLRTGELFF; CDR3 DNA: TGCAGCGTTGAGACGGGGCTTCGCACCGGGGAGCTGTTTTTT
D gene: TRBD2; V gene: TRBV11-2; J gene: TRBJ2-7; clone size: medium-sized; CDR3 protein: CASSLSSGNYEQYF; CDR3 DNA: TGTGCCAGCAGCTTATCTAGCGGGAACTACGAGCAGTACTTC
D gene: .; V gene: TRBV6-6; J gene: TRBJ2-2; clone size: .; CDR3 protein: CASSYSDYTTGELFF; CDR3 DNA: TGTGCCAGCAGTTATTCTGACTATACCACCGGGGAGCTGTTTTTT
D gene: .; V gene: TRBV6-5; J gene: TRBJ2-7; clone size: .; CDR3 protein: CASSSSRGYEQYF; CDR3 DNA: TGTGCCAGCAGTTCTTCCCGCGGCTACGAGCAGTACTTC